This TCR beta chain was identified in a study of CD8 T cells in ankylosing spondylitis. Worth noting for this clonotype: Its cognate antigen is unknown.

Study-level points and caveats: Peripheral blood samples showed relatively rare disease-linked clones, and these clones were CD8+. Blood of patients with ankylosing spondylitis appeared to be characterized by a TCR beta motif of 8 or 9 highly homologous variants.

5'-RACE, quantitative and with molecular barcodes, yielded the TCR beta libraries. TCRdb re-called the 5' RACE reads with MiXCR, one entry per CDR3 protein. The sample carries some 400,000 distinct CDR3 sequences, approximately 20% recorded once. The CDR3 spans 15 residues. With V trimmed by 5 bases and J by 10 bases, 13 bases remained unmatched. Germline V gene data show CDR1 as SNHLY and CDR2 as FYNNEI. The chain recombines TRBV2 with TRBJ2-1; 8 bases line up with TRBD1. The material sequenced was blood, either unsorted or a sorted T cell fraction (not recorded which). The origin of this receptor is a male donor with ankylosing spondylitis. CDR3 in DNA: TGTGCCAGCAGTTGGAGGTCAGGGGGCCCAAACGAGCAGTTCTTC. It yields the protein CASSWRSGGPNEQFF. The whole variable domain, filled in from reference TRBV2 and TRBJ2-1, reads EPEVTQTPSHQVTQMGQEVILRCVPISNHLYFYWYRQILGQKVEFLVSFYNNEISEKSEIFDDQFSVERPDGSNFTLKIRSTKLEDSAMYFCASSWRSGGPNEQFFGPGTRLTVL.